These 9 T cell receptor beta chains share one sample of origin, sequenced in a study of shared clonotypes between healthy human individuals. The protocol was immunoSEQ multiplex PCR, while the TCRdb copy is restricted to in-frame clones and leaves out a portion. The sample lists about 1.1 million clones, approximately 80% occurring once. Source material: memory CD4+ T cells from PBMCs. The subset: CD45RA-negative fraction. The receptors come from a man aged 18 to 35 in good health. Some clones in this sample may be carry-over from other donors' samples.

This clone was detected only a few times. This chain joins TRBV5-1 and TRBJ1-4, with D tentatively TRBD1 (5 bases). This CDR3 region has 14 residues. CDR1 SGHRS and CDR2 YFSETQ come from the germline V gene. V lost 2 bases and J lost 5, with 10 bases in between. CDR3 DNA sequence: TGCGCCAGCAGCTTTTCTGGGGCCAATGAAAAACTGTTTTTT. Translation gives CASSFSGANEKLFF.

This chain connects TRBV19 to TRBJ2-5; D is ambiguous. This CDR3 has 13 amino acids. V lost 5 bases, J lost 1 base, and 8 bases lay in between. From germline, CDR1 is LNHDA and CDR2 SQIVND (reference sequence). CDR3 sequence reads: CASSESAQETQYF. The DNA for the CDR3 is TGTGCCAGTAGTGAATCAGCCCAAGAGACCCAGTACTTC.

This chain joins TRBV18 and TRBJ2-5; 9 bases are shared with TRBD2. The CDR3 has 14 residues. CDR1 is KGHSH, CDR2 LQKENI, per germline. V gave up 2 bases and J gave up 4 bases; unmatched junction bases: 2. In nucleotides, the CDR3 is TGTGCCAGCTCACCAACACTAGCGGGAGAGACCCAGTACTTC. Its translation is CASSPTLAGETQYF.

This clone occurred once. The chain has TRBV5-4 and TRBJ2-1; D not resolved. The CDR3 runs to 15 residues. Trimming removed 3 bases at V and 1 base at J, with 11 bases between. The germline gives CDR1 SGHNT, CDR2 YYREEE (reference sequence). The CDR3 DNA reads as TGTGCCAGCAGCTCGGTCCTGGGGTCCTACAATGAGCAGTTCTTC. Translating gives CASSSVLGSYNEQFF.

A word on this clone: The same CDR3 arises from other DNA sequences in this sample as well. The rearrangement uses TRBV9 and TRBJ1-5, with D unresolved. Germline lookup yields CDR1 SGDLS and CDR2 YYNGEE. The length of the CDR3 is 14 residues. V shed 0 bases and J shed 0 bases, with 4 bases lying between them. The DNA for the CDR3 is TGTGCCAGCAGCGTAGGAGTTAGCAATCAGCCCCAGCATTTT. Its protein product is CASSVGVSNQPQHF.

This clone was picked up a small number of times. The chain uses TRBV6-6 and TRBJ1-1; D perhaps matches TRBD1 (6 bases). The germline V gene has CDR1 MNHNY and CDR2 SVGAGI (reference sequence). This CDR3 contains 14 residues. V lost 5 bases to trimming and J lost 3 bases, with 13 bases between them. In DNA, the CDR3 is TGTGCCAGCAGTAAACAGGGCAGAGACACTGAAGCTTTCTTT. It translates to CASSKQGRDTEAFF.

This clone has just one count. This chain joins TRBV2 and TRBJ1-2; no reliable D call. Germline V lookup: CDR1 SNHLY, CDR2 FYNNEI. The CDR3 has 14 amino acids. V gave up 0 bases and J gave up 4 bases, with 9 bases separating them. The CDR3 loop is CASSEALRAYGYTF. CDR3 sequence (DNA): TGTGCCAGCAGTGAAGCGCTTAGGGCCTATGGCTACACCTTC.

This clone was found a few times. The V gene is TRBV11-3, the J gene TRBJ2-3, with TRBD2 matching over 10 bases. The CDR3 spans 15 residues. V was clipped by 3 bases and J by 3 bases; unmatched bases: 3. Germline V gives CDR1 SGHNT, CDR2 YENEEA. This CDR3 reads CASSFQREGTDTQYF. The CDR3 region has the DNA TGTGCCAGCAGCTTCCAGCGGGAGGGGACAGATACGCAGTATTTT.

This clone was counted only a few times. CDR3 DNA sequence: TGTGCCAGCAGACAGAACAGGGGAGGCTATGGCTACACCTTC. Protein sequence: CASRQNRGGYGYTF. This chain links TRBV27 with TRBJ1-2, with 7 bases matching TRBD1. The ends lost 6 bases at V and 4 bases at J; junction bases unmatched: 8. The germline V gene has CDR1 MNHEY and CDR2 SMNVEV (reference sequence). CDR3 length: 14 amino acids.